This paragraph reports one T cell receptor (beta chain). It has no known antigen specificity. No quality values exist for individual bases; no much larger clone is one base distant. The entry originates in a study of blood T cells in healthy people across ages (dated by TCRdb to the mid-2010s). Some background on the complete study: Template switching captured roughly one uniquely barcoded TCR beta cDNA molecule per two T cells in model experiments. The study measured age-related changes in TCR beta repertoire diversity using deep sequencing normalized with unique cDNA molecular identifiers. Four age groups were formed from the donors: young (average about 15 years), middle-aged (around 37), aged (around 68) and long-lived (82). Donors of different ages were randomly distributed across sequencing lanes to avoid experimental bias. Two additional independent replicas of 1 million unique cDNA reads from the same blood draw were analyzed for two donors (one aged 18 to 29 and one aged 80 or older). The paper as a whole reports these results and caveats: As age increased, observed TCR beta diversity per million T cells dropped in a roughly linear way, and a significant reduction was already evident by age roughly 40. Total diversity estimates from one million sequenced T cells were considered lower bounds and underestimates. Bulk unsorted PBMC profiling prevented conclusive comparison of naive and antigen-experienced compartments. The long-lived group showed more naive CD4+ T cells, fewer expanded clones and increased TCR diversity than the aged group, suggesting age selection. Donor CMV infection status was unknown, potentially confounding age-related changes in expanded clonotypes. Observed TCR beta diversity correlated strongly with the percentage of naive T cells measured by flow cytometry.

CDR1 and CDR2 are drawn from the germline V gene: SGHRS, YFSETQ. The CDR3 holds 16 amino acids from the cysteine to the phenylalanine. Of all the DNA, just the CDR3 is kept, 48 bases in frame from base 1. V is pruned by 4 bases and J by 1 base, leaving 9 bases of the junction without a gene match. The library came from 5' RACE. TCRdb shows the sequencer as Illumina HiSeq 2500. The second PCR ran for about 6 to 11 cycles and used a J-beta primer mix along with a sample-barcoded 5' primer. A template-switch 5' adaptor carrying 12 random nucleotides introduced a unique molecular identifier onto each TCR beta cDNA molecule. Each sample yielded at least 2.5 million CDR3-containing paired-end reads. The Mint cDNA synthesis kit, primed by a TRBC-specific oligonucleotide, was used to synthesize first-strand cDNA from all RNA. All cDNA was treated with uracil-DNA glycosylase and then went through a first 18-cycle PCR with the universal primers M1SS and BC2_uni_R. The authors' analysis ran thus. For normalization, 1 million high-quality reads were randomly selected from each sample, with every read carrying a distinct molecular identifier. Reads sharing molecular identifiers were discarded rather than binned into consensus sequences. MiTCR, run with a Q25 quality threshold and the strictest error-elimination algorithm, handled CDR3 identification, clonotype clustering and error correction. A nonparametric unseen species model using Euler transformation provided a lower-bound estimate of total TCR beta diversity. TCRdb reprocessing: public reads trimmed at Q25 with fastp, clones called with MiXCR, in-frame beta chains kept. Every CDR3 protein is listed once, alongside the most common genes and DNA of its rows. It is TCRdb's table, rather than the study itself, that gives the V and J calls and clone size. Recorded for this sample are under 1 million distinct CDR3 sequences; around 42% of them occurred a single time. Roughly 18% of the sample belongs to the ten largest clones.

Donors were under 40 systemically healthy Caucasian individuals from Russia aged roughly 6 to 100 years. Each donor gave roughly 9.5 milliliters of peripheral blood, collected into EDTA-treated Vacutainer tubes. PBMCs were isolated by Ficoll-Paque density-gradient centrifugation, with at least 6 million obtained per sample. Trizol reagent was used to extract total RNA from the PBMCs, yielding at least 5 micrograms per sample. For every donor, an aliquot of PBMCs went through flow cytometry to measure the percentages of naive CD45RAhigh/CD27high T cells. The TCR originated in a man in his fifties or sixties in good health. This chain is built from TRBV5-1 and TRBJ2-5; the junction holds 8 bases that match TRBD2. The sample was blood. The encoded CDR3 is CASSGIGGGIQETQYF. The base sequence is TGCGCCAGCAGCGGAATCGGCGGGGGGATCCAAGAGACCCAGTACTTC. The CDR3 plus the reference TRBV5-1 and TRBJ2-5 genes for the other parts give the full variable domain: KAGVTQTPRYLIKTRGQQVTLSCSPISGHRSVSWYQQTPGQGLQFLFEYFSETQRNKGNFPGRFSGRQFSNSRSEMNVSTLELGDSALYLCASSGIGGGIQETQYFGPGTRLLVL.